These 13 T cell receptor beta chains were all obtained from the same sample, sequenced in a study of spatial heterogeneity in lung cancer. As for time point: sample taken at primary tumor resection. TCRs were sequenced from unsorted whole RNA of tumor, nontumor lung or PBMC. Each CDR3 protein gets one entry after TCRdb re-called the 5' RACE reads with MiXCR. The sample lists about 92,000 distinct CDR3 sequences, approximately 12% seen once, with about 40% in the top ten. The sequences come from PBMCs, collected at surgery. The receptors derive from a male donor with early-stage non-small cell lung cancer.

The rearrangement joins TRBV10-3 to TRBJ1-1, with a tentative D call TRBD1 (6 bases). Germline V gives CDR1 ENHRY, CDR2 SYGVKD. The CDR3 sequence is 15 residues long. Between the trimmed V and J ends, which lost 0 bases and 1 base, there was a span of 9 bases. The CDR3 sequence is CAISESLQGNTEAFF. CDR3 DNA: TGTGCCATCAGTGAGTCGCTACAGGGGAACACTGAAGCTTTCTTT.

This chain uses TRBV30 with TRBJ2-7, with D perhaps TRBD2 (5 bases). Germline CDR1 GTSNPN, CDR2 SVGIG (reference sequence). CDR3 length: 12 amino acids. V was shortened by 2 bases and J by 10 bases, with 15 bases between the two germline ends. The CDR3: CAWSFVRGNQYF. In DNA, the CDR3 is TGTGCCTGGAGTTTTGTTCGGGGAAACCAGTACTTC.

J is TRBJ1-2 and V is TRBV4-3; D is perhaps TRBD1 (5 bases). Germline V lookup: CDR1 LGHNA, CDR2 YSLEER. V lost 1 base to trimming and J lost 4 bases, with 13 bases between them. The CDR3 totals 15 residues. This chain's CDR3 is CASSQVRDGVYGYTF. CDR3 nucleotides: TGCGCCAGCAGCCAAGTGAGGGACGGAGTCTATGGCTACACCTTC.

J is TRBJ2-1 and V is TRBV10-3; a possible D gene is TRBD1 (6 bases). CDR3 length: 16 amino acids. Germline CDR1 is ENHRY and CDR2 is SYGVKD. The V and J ends lost 0 bases and 2 bases respectively, with 11 bases between them. In DNA, the CDR3 is TGTGCCATCAGTGAGTCTCAGCGGACAGCCTACAATGAGCAGTTCTTC. Its protein is CAISESQRTAYNEQFF.

The chain links TRBV19 to TRBJ2-7, with unresolved D. Germline lookup yields CDR1 LNHDA and CDR2 SQIVND (reference sequence). CDR3 length: 13 amino acids. Trimming shortened V by 5 bases and J by 4 bases, and 12 bases separated the two germline ends. CDR3 sequence: CASSLVLGYEQYF. DNA of the CDR3: TGTGCCAGTAGTCTCGTTTTAGGGTACGAGCAGTACTTC.

The CDR3 reads CASSSSRGAQETQYF. CDR3 nucleotide sequence: TGTGCCAGCAGCTCCAGCCGGGGGGCCCAAGAGACCCAGTACTTC. The chain carries TRBV28 and TRBJ2-5, with D possibly matching TRBD2 (7 bases). This CDR3 region has 15 residues. Deletions cut 6 bases from V and 1 base from J, with 15 bases between. Germline V gene lookup returns CDR1 MDHEN and CDR2 SYDVKM.

The chain joins TRBV7-2 to TRBJ2-1, with 8 bases lining up with TRBD2. Trimming removed 1 base from V and 6 bases from J; junction bases left unmatched: 5. Germline CDR1 is SGHTA and CDR2 is FQGNSA. This CDR3 has 15 residues. Here the CDR3 reads CASSLEATSVNEQFF. The CDR3 DNA sequence: TGTGCCAGCAGCTTAGAGGCGACTAGCGTCAATGAGCAGTTCTTC.

This sequence joins TRBV28 and TRBJ2-7; D is possibly TRBD1 (5 bases). This CDR3 is built from 13 residues. V lost 10 bases to trimming and J lost 2 bases, with 15 bases between them. CDR1 is MDHEN and CDR2 is SYDVKM in the germline V gene. The CDR3: CATFTGLAYEQYF. DNA of the CDR3: TGTGCCACCTTTACAGGCCTCGCCTACGAGCAGTACTTC.

The J gene is TRBJ2-6, the V gene TRBV12-3 or TRBV12-4; D unclear. The length of the CDR3 is 14 residues. With 6 bases removed from V and 0 bases from J, the gap between germline ends came to 6 bases. The CDR3 DNA is TGTGCCAGCAGCCCAATCTCTGGGGCCAACGTCCTGACTTTC. Its protein is CASSPISGANVLTF.

V usage is TRBV24-1 and J usage is TRBJ2-3; the D call may be TRBD1 or TRBD2 (5 bases each). The V gene's germline CDR1 is KGHDR and CDR2 SFDVKD. CDR3 size: 16 residues. Trimming cost V 1 base and J 0 bases, with 10 bases left between them. The CDR3 here is CATSDLPRGSTDTQYF. The CDR3 DNA reads TGTGCCACCAGTGATTTACCGAGGGGTAGCACAGATACGCAGTATTTT.

The chain links TRBV28 to TRBJ2-1; D uncertain. The CDR3 is 14 amino acids. Germline assignment: CDR1 MDHEN and CDR2 SYDVKM. V was clipped by 5 bases and J by 7 bases, with 15 bases between them. The CDR3 coding sequence is TGTGCCAGCAGTCCCCACTCCCTAGGGAATGAGCAGTTCTTC. Translated: CASSPHSLGNEQFF. Variable domain in full (rest from reference TRBV28 and TRBJ2-1): DVKVTQSSRYLVKRTGEKVFLECVQDMDHENMFWYRQDPGLGLRLIYFSYDVKMKEKGDIPEGYSVSREKKERFSLILESASTNQTSMYLCASSPHSLGNEQFFGPGTRLTVL.

This clonotype was counted only a few times. J is TRBJ1-1 and V is TRBV7-9; 12 bases are a match to TRBD1. This CDR3 has 15 amino acids. The J segment lost 5 bases and the V segment lost 3 bases, leaving 4 bases of the junction unmatched. CDR1 and CDR2 (germline): SEHNR, FQNEAQ (reference sequence). The CDR3 DNA is TGTGCCAGCAGCTTGGGGACAGGGGGCTGGACTGAAGCTTTCTTT. It translates to CASSLGTGGWTEAFF.

At least ten counts were recorded for this clonotype. The V call is TRBV7-9, the J call TRBJ2-6, with a tentative D call TRBD1 (6 bases). The CDR3 is made up of 16 amino acids. V was clipped by 2 bases and J by 3 bases, with 11 bases between them. The V gene's germline CDR1 is SEHNR and CDR2 FQNEAQ (reference sequence). CDR3 sequence: CASSLYRDLGANVLTF. The CDR3 DNA follows: TGTGCCAGCAGCTTATACAGGGACCTTGGGGCCAACGTCCTGACTTTC.